Below, 20 T cell receptor beta chains from the same sample are listed, as sequenced in a study of cytomegalovirus exposure and HLA in healthy donors. Some clones are missing from TCRdb's copy, which holds only in-frame ones; the method was immunoSEQ multiplex PCR. Of some 110,000 clones in the sample, approximately 86% are singletons; the top ten hold about 4%. Sequencing was carried out using PBMCs. Source of these receptors: a man aged 18 to 29 in good health and CMV-seropositive.

The chain employs TRBV6-5 and TRBJ2-1; D is unclear. The CDR3 runs 14 residues. V was shortened by 10 bases and J by 2 bases, with 15 bases between the two germline ends. Germline CDR1 and CDR2: MNHEY and SVGAGI. The CDR3 is CANRTRSPYNEQFF. The DNA for the CDR3 is TGTGCCAACCGTACTCGATCCCCCTACAATGAGCAGTTCTTC.

This clone was seen more than once but under ten times. This chain uses TRBV10-1 with TRBJ2-1, with TRBD1 identical over 12 bases. This CDR3 is 15 amino acids long. Germline V gene lookup returns CDR1 WNHNN and CDR2 SYGVQD (reference sequence). V lost 2 bases, J lost 8 bases, and 4 bases stayed unmatched. Written as DNA, the CDR3 is TGCGCCAGCAGTGAGGGGACAGGGGGCCTCTATGAGCAGTTCTTC. Protein sequence: CASSEGTGGLYEQFF.

The chain joins TRBV10-1 to TRBJ1-1, with D maybe TRBD1 (6 bases). The CDR3 runs 13 residues. Deletions cut 6 bases from V and 1 base from J, with 9 bases between. Germline lookup yields CDR1 WNHNN and CDR2 SYGVQD (reference sequence). CDR3 bases: TGCGCCAGCAGGGACAGTGAGAACACTGAAGCTTTCTTT. The encoded protein is CASRDSENTEAFF.

The V gene is TRBV4-1, the J gene TRBJ1-1; D gene unclear. Germline V gives CDR1 MGHRA, CDR2 YSYEKL. The CDR3 sequence is 14 residues long. V was clipped by 4 bases and J by 4 bases, with 13 bases between them. The CDR3 DNA follows: TGCGCCAGCAGCCCGTATCGCGGCGGCACTGAAGCTTTCTTT. Translating gives CASSPYRGGTEAFF.

The chain uses TRBV5-1 and TRBJ1-6; possible D gene TRBD1, 6 bases. Trimming removed 5 bases at V and 9 bases at J, with 12 bases between. The CDR3 length is 13 residues. Germline V gene data show CDR1 as SGHRS and CDR2 as YFSETQ. The CDR3: CASREGGLSPLHF. Written as DNA, the CDR3 is TGCGCCAGCAGAGAGGGGGGGCTTTCACCCCTCCACTTT.

J is TRBJ1-5 and V is TRBV5-1; no definite D call. The ends were cut back, 0 bases at V and 6 bases at J, with 7 bases in the middle. Germline V CDR1 and CDR2: SGHRS, YFSETQ. This CDR3 contains 13 residues. The CDR3, as DNA: TGCGCCAGCAGCTTGGACCGCGGTCAGCCCCAGCATTTT. This gives the protein CASSLDRGQPQHF.

The V call is TRBV5-1, the J call TRBJ1-1; 7 bases map to TRBD1. From germline, CDR1 is SGHRS and CDR2 YFSETQ. The V gene end was trimmed by 1 base and the J gene end by 4 bases; junction bases not matched to a gene: 4. This CDR3 is 14 amino acids long. The CDR3 sequence: CASSLRRDSTEAFF. DNA for the CDR3: TGCGCCAGCAGCTTGCGCAGGGACAGCACTGAAGCTTTCTTT.

This chain connects TRBV11-2 to TRBJ2-5, with no clear D. The V gene's germline CDR1 is SGHAT and CDR2 FQNNGV. This CDR3 is built from 15 residues. Trimming removed 1 base from V and 2 bases from J, with 11 bases in between. Here the CDR3 reads CASSLGMAGQETQYF. The CDR3 nucleotides read TGTGCCAGCAGCTTAGGAATGGCAGGTCAAGAGACCCAGTACTTC.

The rearrangement uses TRBV4-2 and TRBJ1-1; D gene ambiguous. The germline CDR1 and CDR2 sequences are LGHNA and YNFKEQ. This CDR3 has 16 amino acids. Trimming cost V 4 bases and J 6 bases, with 21 bases left between them. The CDR3, as DNA: TGTGCCAGCAGCCCTCTAGAAGGGAGCCGATTTTCTGAAGCTTTCTTT. Translation: CASSPLEGSRFSEAFF.

The chain uses TRBV4-1 and TRBJ2-7; D is undetermined. Trimming shortened V by 2 bases and J by 3 bases, and 14 bases separated the two germline ends. The CDR3 contains 15 residues. Germline V lookup: CDR1 MGHRA, CDR2 YSYEKL. In nucleotides, the CDR3 is TGCGCCAGCAGCCAACATTGGCCACCTGGCTACGAGCAGTACTTC. This translates into CASSQHWPPGYEQYF.

This clone was detected only a few times. The chain is built from TRBV5-5 and TRBJ1-1; D not resolved. Trimming left V 0 bases short and J 4 bases short, with 13 bases between. Per germline, CDR1 SGHKS and CDR2 YYEKEE (reference sequence). The CDR3 runs 15 residues. The CDR3 loop is CASSLAPQAVTEAFF. The DNA for the CDR3 is TGTGCCAGCAGCTTGGCCCCTCAGGCCGTCACTGAAGCTTTCTTT. The complete variable domain, with remaining parts taken from reference TRBV5-5 and TRBJ1-1, reads DAGVTQSPTHLIKTRGQQVTLRCSPISGHKSVSWYQQVLGQGPQFIFQYYEKEERGRGNFPDRFSARQFPNYSSELNVNALLLGDSALYLCASSLAPQAVTEAFFGQGTRLTVV.

The J gene is TRBJ2-1, the V gene TRBV6-5, with 7 nucleotides matching TRBD2. CDR3 length: 16 residues. The ends lost 4 bases at V and 8 bases at J; junction bases unmatched: 14. Germline lookup yields CDR1 MNHEY and CDR2 SVGAGI. The CDR3 coding sequence is TGTGCCAGCAGTTCCCGTATCGGACTAGAGCCCGATGAGCAGTTCTTC. This encodes CASSSRIGLEPDEQFF.

This sequence joins TRBV5-4 and TRBJ2-3; D possibly corresponds to TRBD2 (6 bases). Trimming took off 0 bases at V and 6 bases at J, with 14 bases between the two ends. The germline gives CDR1 SGHNT, CDR2 YYREEE (reference sequence). This CDR3 contains 15 residues. CDR3 sequence reads: CASSLASDLADTQYF. CDR3 nucleotides: TGTGCCAGCAGCTTGGCGTCAGATCTAGCGGATACGCAGTATTTT.

This chain connects TRBV11-2 to TRBJ1-4, with D possibly matching TRBD1 (5 bases). Germline CDR1 SGHAT, CDR2 FQNNGV. The CDR3 contains 16 residues. V was cut by 4 bases and J by 8 bases, with 20 bases left in between. The CDR3 nucleotides are TGTGCCAGCAGCTCGGCCAGGACCGGGGGTCGGGAAAAACTGTTTTTT. Encoded protein: CASSSARTGGREKLFF.

The rearrangement joins TRBV4-3 to TRBJ2-7; a possible D gene is TRBD2 (5 bases). CDR3 length: 14 amino acids. Germline V gives CDR1 LGHNA, CDR2 YSLEER. The germline V and J ends were trimmed by 1 base and 7 bases, with 14 bases remaining between them. The CDR3 loop reads CASSQGARGEEQYF. In DNA, the CDR3 is TGCGCCAGCAGCCAAGGGGCTCGGGGTGAAGAGCAGTACTTC.

The gene calls are TRBV4-3 and TRBJ1-6; D gene unclear. The CDR3 spans 16 residues. The V gene's germline CDR1 is LGHNA and CDR2 YSLEER. V was cut by 0 bases and J by 8 bases, with 14 bases left in between. CDR3 coding DNA: TGCGCCAGCAGCCAAGATCTGAGAGGGTATTATTCACCCCTCCACTTT. Amino acid sequence: CASSQDLRGYYSPLHF.

The chain recombines TRBV15 with TRBJ1-4, with D possibly being TRBD1 (6 bases). The germline CDR1 and CDR2 sequences are LNHNV and YYDKDF (reference sequence). CDR3 length: 15 amino acids. Deletions cut 4 bases from V and 7 bases from J, with 16 bases between. CDR3 coding DNA: TGTGCCACCAGCACAATCAGGGGCGCCTTTGAAAAACTGTTTTTT. The encoded protein is CATSTIRGAFEKLFF. Combining the CDR3 with reference TRBV15 and TRBJ1-4 gives the whole variable domain DAMVIQNPRYQVTQFGKPVTLSCSQTLNHNVMYWYQQKSSQAPKLLFHYYDKDFNNEADTPDNFQSRRPNTSFCFLDIRSPGLGDTAMYLCATSTIRGAFEKLFFGSGTQLSVL.

The CDR3 DNA is TGTGCCAGCAGTGAAGCGGCAGAGAGGAATTCACCCCTCCACTTT. It translates to CASSEAAERNSPLHF. This chain links TRBV6-1 with TRBJ1-6, with unresolved D. The CDR3 spans 15 residues. The V gene's germline CDR1 is MNHNS and CDR2 SASEGT. V lost 0 bases to trimming and J lost 7 bases, with 10 bases between them.

This clone has a handful of counts. One end of the junction varies from germline; a read error may be responsible. V gene TRBV4-1 combines with J gene TRBJ2-6; possible D gene TRBD1, 6 bases. Germline loops: CDR1 MGHRA, CDR2 YSYEKL. This CDR3 contains 16 residues. Written as DNA, the CDR3 is TGTGCCAGCAGCCAAGATACAGGGTCTGGGGCCAACGTCCTGACTTTC. It codes for CASSQDTGSGANVLTF.

V is TRBV6-1 and J is TRBJ1-1; 7 nucleotides align to TRBD1. CDR3 size: 16 residues. The germline gives CDR1 MNHNS, CDR2 SASEGT. V was pared by 4 bases and J by 1 base, with 9 bases of the junction left unmatched. The CDR3 is CASSATVGGPNTEAFF. CDR3 DNA sequence: TGTGCCAGCAGTGCAACCGTAGGGGGCCCGAACACTGAAGCTTTCTTT.